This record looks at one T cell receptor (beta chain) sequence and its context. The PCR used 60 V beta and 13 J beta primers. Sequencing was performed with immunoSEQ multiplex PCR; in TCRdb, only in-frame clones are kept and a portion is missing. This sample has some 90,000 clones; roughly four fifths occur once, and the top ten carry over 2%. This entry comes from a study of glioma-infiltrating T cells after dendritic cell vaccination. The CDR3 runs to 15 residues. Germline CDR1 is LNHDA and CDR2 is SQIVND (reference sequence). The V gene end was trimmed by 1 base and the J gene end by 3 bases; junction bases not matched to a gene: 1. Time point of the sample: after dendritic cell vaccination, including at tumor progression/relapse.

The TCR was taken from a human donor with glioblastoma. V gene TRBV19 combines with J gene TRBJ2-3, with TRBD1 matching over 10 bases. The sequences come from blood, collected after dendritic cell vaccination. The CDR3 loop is CASSIGDRGTDTQYF. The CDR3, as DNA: TGTGCCAGTAGTATAGGGGACAGGGGTACAGATACGCAGTATTTT.